What follows are 23 T cell receptor beta chains derived from one specimen sequenced in a study of blood T cells in healthy people across ages. Then a second PCR, running about 6 to 11 cycles, was carried out with a sample-barcoded 5' primer and a J-beta primer mix. TCRdb recomputed calls from the 5' RACE reads with MiXCR, one row per CDR3 protein. Of some 790,000 distinct CDR3 sequences in the sample, about 28% were seen once. Sequenced: blood. These receptors all stem from a woman of 80 years or more in good health.

V and J are TRBV20-1 and TRBJ2-3, with D unresolved. The CDR3 loop spans 10 amino acids. The germline V and J ends were trimmed by 6 bases and 3 bases, with 4 bases remaining between them. In germline, CDR1 is DFQATT, CDR2 SNEGSKA (reference sequence). CDR3 amino acids: CSAATDTQYF. CDR3 sequence (DNA): TGCAGTGCCGCGACAGATACGCAGTATTTT.

There are a few counts of this clonotype. This may arise from a read error, as a much more abundant clone is one base away. This rearrangement joins TRBV6-2 or TRBV6-3 to TRBJ2-1; 8 bases fit TRBD2. There are 13 residues in the CDR3. Germline-derived CDR1 and CDR2 are MNHEY and SVGEGT. In nucleotides, the CDR3 is TGTGCCGGCAGTTACGGGGTAGCGGGGGAGCAGTTCTTC. This gives the protein CAGSYGVAGEQFF.

This clonotype came up many times. V usage is TRBV9 and J usage is TRBJ2-7, with D perhaps matching TRBD2 (5 bases). CDR1 is SGDLS, CDR2 YYNGEE, per germline. With 3 bases removed from V and 3 bases from J, the gap between germline ends came to 16 bases. This CDR3 has 15 amino acids. CDR3 sequence: CASSEGGGSNYEQYF. For the CDR3, the DNA is TGTGCCAGCAGCGAGGGCGGCGGGTCCAACTACGAGCAGTACTTC.

This clonotype was recorded a few times. V is TRBV5-6 and J is TRBJ1-1; TRBD1 matches 7 bases. This CDR3 is 16 amino acids long. Germline V gene sequence: CDR1 SGHDT, CDR2 YYEEEE. Trimming took 1 base from V and 1 from J; bases not matched to a gene: 7. In DNA form, the CDR3 reads TGTGCCAGCAGCTTGTACAGGGGAAAACAGAACACTGAAGCTTTCTTT. Protein sequence: CASSLYRGKQNTEAFF.

Ten or more counts support this clonotype. This chain links TRBV7-2 with TRBJ1-6; no clear D. The CDR3 sequence is 12 residues long. Trimming removed 5 bases at V and 7 bases at J, with 6 bases between. Per germline, CDR1 SGHTA and CDR2 FQGNSA. For the CDR3, the DNA is TGTGCCAGCAGCGTAAAAAATTCACCCCTCCACTTT. It translates to CASSVKNSPLHF.

V and J are TRBV10-1 and TRBJ1-1; weak D call: TRBD1 (6 bases). The germline gives CDR1 WNHNN, CDR2 SYGVQD (reference sequence). The CDR3 loop spans 18 amino acids. The V gene lost 1 base and the J gene lost 7 bases, with 25 bases spanning the gap. CDR3 protein: CASSEFRTAWPGEGEAFF. The CDR3 DNA follows: TGCGCCAGCAGTGAGTTTCGGACAGCCTGGCCAGGGGAGGGTGAAGCTTTCTTT.

The sample holds a few counts of this clonotype. The V call is TRBV7-2, the J call TRBJ1-4; 9 nucleotides match TRBD1. Trimming took 5 bases from V and 7 from J; bases not matched to a gene: 8. The CDR3 has 15 residues. Germline CDR1 and CDR2: SGHTA and FQGNSA. The CDR3: CASSVNRGRSEKLFF. In DNA, the CDR3 is TGTGCCAGCAGCGTGAACAGGGGGCGGAGTGAAAAACTGTTTTTT.

About this clonotype: The germline gene is not matched at one end of the junction; a read error may be the cause. This chain links TRBV27 with TRBJ1-2, with 7 bases aligning to TRBD1. CDR1 and CDR2 (germline): MNHEY, SMNVEV (reference sequence). The CDR3 consists of 11 residues. This chain's CDR3 is CATGTAYGHTF. Here the CDR3 DNA reads TGTGCCACCGGGACAGCCTATGGCCACACCTTC.

This clonotype was observed many times. The chain couples TRBV28 to TRBJ2-7, with TRBD1 matching over 10 bases. The CDR3 spans 16 residues. In germline, CDR1 is MDHEN, CDR2 SYDVKM. V was pared by 2 bases and J by 4 bases, with 8 bases of the junction left unmatched. The CDR3 region is CASSLSVGQGSYEQYF. The CDR3 bases are TGTGCCAGCAGTTTAAGCGTGGGACAGGGGTCATACGAGCAGTACTTC.

There are many counts of this clonotype. The V and J genes are TRBV20-1 and TRBJ1-5, with 8 nucleotides matching TRBD1. Per germline, CDR1 DFQATT and CDR2 SNEGSKA (reference sequence). The V gene end was trimmed by 7 bases and the J gene end by 1 base; junction bases not matched to a gene: 6. This CDR3 is built from 14 residues. CDR3 residues: CSGTGGGSNQPQHF. For the CDR3, the DNA is TGCAGTGGCACAGGGGGAGGCAGCAATCAGCCCCAGCATTTT.

This clonotype was seen ten or more times. The chain combines TRBV7-2 with TRBJ1-4, with TRBD1 matching over 10 bases. Losses at the gene ends were 5 bases for V and 7 bases for J; bases not matched to a gene: 10. CDR1 and CDR2 from the germline V gene are SGHTA and FQGNSA. CDR3 length: 16 residues. As DNA, the CDR3 is TGTGCCAGCAGCCCCCGGACAGGGGGGTCTGGTGAAAAACTGTTTTTT. This gives the protein CASSPRTGGSGEKLFF.

This clonotype was observed many times. The chain joins TRBV14 to TRBJ1-5; a weak D match, TRBD1 (5 bases). Trimming pared 1 base from V and 2 bases from J, leaving 6 bases between. The CDR3 runs 14 residues. Per germline, CDR1 SGHDN and CDR2 FVKESK. CDR3 loop: CASSQAGGNQPQHF. The CDR3 DNA follows: TGTGCCAGCAGCCAAGCGGGGGGCAATCAGCCCCAGCATTTT.

To note about this clonotype: A much larger clone sits a single nucleotide away, making a read error possible. The rearrangement joins TRBV25-1 to TRBJ2-5; the D gene is possibly TRBD1 (6 bases). The DNA end lines up better with TRBJ2-7; the J call may be wrong. Germline V gives CDR1 MGHDK, CDR2 SYGVNS. The length of the CDR3 is 13 residues. CDR3 residues: CVSSYSGAREQYF. As DNA, the CDR3 is TGTGTCAGCAGTTACTCAGGGGCTCGCGAGCAGTACTTC.

This clonotype came up many times. The chain carries TRBV6-1 and TRBJ1-2; D is possibly TRBD1 (6 bases). Between the trimmed V and J ends, which lost 1 base and 4 bases, there was a span of 13 bases. The germline V gene has CDR1 MNHNS and CDR2 SASEGT. CDR3 length: 15 amino acids. Written as DNA, the CDR3 is TGTGCCAGCAGTGAAGGGACTCAGGGGAGCTATGGCTACACCTTC. Protein: CASSEGTQGSYGYTF.

In regard to this clonotype: A single base separates this from a much larger clone, so it may be a read error. The gene calls are TRBV27 and TRBJ2-3; possible D gene TRBD1, 5 bases. This CDR3 spans 18 amino acids. From germline, CDR1 is MNHEY and CDR2 SMNVEV (reference sequence). CDR3 sequence: CAGSSILLGVGSTDTQYF. The DNA for the CDR3 is TGTGCCGGCAGTTCCATCCTTCTAGGGGTCGGTAGCACAGATACGCAGTATTTT.

The chain couples TRBV7-2 to TRBJ2-2; D unclear. CDR3 size: 14 residues. Trimming stripped 5 bases from V and 8 bases from J, with 15 bases between. Germline CDR1 is SGHTA and CDR2 is FQGNSA. The DNA for the CDR3 is TGTGCCAGCAGCCAAATTCGCCCAAATGGGGAGCTGTTTTTT. Translating gives CASSQIRPNGELFF. The full variable domain, with the rest looked up from reference TRBV7-2 and TRBJ2-2, is GAGVSQSPSNKVTEKGKDVELRCDPISGHTALYWYRQSLGQGLEFLIYFQGNSAPDKSGLPSDRFSAERTGGSVSTLTIQRTQQEDSAVYLCASSQIRPNGELFFGEGSRLTVL.

Points on this clonotype: A much bigger clone sits one base away, suggesting this may be a read error. The chain recombines TRBV27 with TRBJ1-2; a possible D gene is TRBD1 (5 bases). CDR3 length: 15 amino acids. Germline lookup yields CDR1 MNHEY and CDR2 SMNVEV (reference sequence). For the CDR3, the DNA is TGTGCCAACAGTTTTGGGGGAAGCGCTAACTATGGCTACACCTTC. It codes for CANSFGGSANYGYTF.

CDR3 region: CSARVGGSGANVLTF. DNA of the CDR3: TGCAGTGCTAGAGTAGGTGGAAGCGGGGCCAACGTCCTGACTTTC. The chain is built from TRBV20-1 and TRBJ2-6, with D uncertain. This CDR3 comprises 15 residues. Germline CDR1 reads DFQATT; CDR2 reads SNEGSKA (reference sequence). V was trimmed by 1 base and J by 4 bases, leaving 11 bases between them.

This clonotype has only a few counts. The J gene is TRBJ1-2, the V gene TRBV18; the D is unclear. This CDR3 spans 14 amino acids. Between the trimmed V and J ends, which lost 1 base and 4 bases, there was a span of 10 bases. The germline V gene encodes CDR1 KGHSH and CDR2 LQKENI. CDR3 nucleotide sequence: TGTGCCAGCTCACCACGAGACGTACTCTATGGCTACACCTTC. This encodes CASSPRDVLYGYTF.

This clonotype appeared once. Given a much more abundant clone one base away, this may be a read error. The V and J genes are TRBV5-1 and TRBJ2-7; weak D call: TRBD1 (7 bases). Trimming stripped 3 bases from V and 10 bases from J, with 23 bases between. The germline CDR1 and CDR2 sequences are SGHRS and YFSETQ. The CDR3 consists of 15 residues. The CDR3 coding sequence is TGCGCCAGCAGCTGGGACAGTACTTGGGGGGACACCCAGTACTTC. Protein: CASSWDSTWGDTQYF.

This sequence joins TRBV7-9 and TRBJ2-7; D assignment may be TRBD1 or TRBD2 (5 bases each). Trimming removed 3 bases from V and 2 bases from J, with 14 bases in between. The CDR3 sequence is 15 residues long. Germline CDR1 SEHNR, CDR2 FQNEAQ (reference sequence). The CDR3 here is CASSFGTHFTYEQYF. The CDR3 bases are TGTGCCAGCAGCTTCGGGACCCACTTTACCTACGAGCAGTACTTC.

With regard to this clonotype: A much larger clone differs from this one at a single base, so this may be a read error. The CDR3 loop is CASNDLGGLPYNEQYF. The DNA of the CDR3 is TGTGCCAGCAACGATTTGGGGGGGCTCCCTTACAATGAGCAGTACTTC. The rearrangement joins TRBV2 to TRBJ2-7; D possibly corresponds to TRBD2 (7 bases). Per germline, CDR1 SNHLY and CDR2 FYNNEI. The CDR3 loop spans 16 amino acids. Trimming left V 7 bases short and J 7 bases short, with 26 bases between.

The chain joins TRBV18 to TRBJ1-1; tentatively, D is TRBD1 (5 bases). The CDR3 runs to 17 residues. The V end was cut by 3 bases, the J end by 3 bases, with 20 bases between. CDR1 and CDR2 (germline): KGHSH, LQKENI. Here the CDR3 reads CASSPQGLISMDTEAFF. The CDR3, as DNA: TGTGCCAGCTCACCCCAGGGCCTAATAAGTATGGACACTGAAGCTTTCTTT.